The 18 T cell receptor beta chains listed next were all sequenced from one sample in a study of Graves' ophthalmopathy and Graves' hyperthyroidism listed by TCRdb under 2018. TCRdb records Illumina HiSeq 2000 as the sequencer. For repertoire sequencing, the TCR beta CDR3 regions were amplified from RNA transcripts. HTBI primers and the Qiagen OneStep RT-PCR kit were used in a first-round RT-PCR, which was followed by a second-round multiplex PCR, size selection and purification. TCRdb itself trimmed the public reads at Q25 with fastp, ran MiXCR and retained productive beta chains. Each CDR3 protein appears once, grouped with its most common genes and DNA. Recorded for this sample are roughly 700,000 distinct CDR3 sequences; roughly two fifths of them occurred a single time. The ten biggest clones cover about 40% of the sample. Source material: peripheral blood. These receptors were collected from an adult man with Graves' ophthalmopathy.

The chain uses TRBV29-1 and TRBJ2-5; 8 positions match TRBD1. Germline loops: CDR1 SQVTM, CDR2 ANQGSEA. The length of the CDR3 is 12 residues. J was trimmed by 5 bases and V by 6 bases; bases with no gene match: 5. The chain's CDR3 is CSVATGAETQYF. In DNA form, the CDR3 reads TGCAGCGTCGCGACAGGGGCCGAGACCCAGTACTTC.

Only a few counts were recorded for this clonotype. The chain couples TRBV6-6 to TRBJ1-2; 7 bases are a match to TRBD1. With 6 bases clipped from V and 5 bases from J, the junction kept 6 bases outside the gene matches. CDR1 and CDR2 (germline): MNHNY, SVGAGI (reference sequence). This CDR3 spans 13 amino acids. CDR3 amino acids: CASREQGSYGYTF. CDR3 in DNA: TGTGCCAGCAGAGAACAGGGGAGTTATGGCTACACCTTC.

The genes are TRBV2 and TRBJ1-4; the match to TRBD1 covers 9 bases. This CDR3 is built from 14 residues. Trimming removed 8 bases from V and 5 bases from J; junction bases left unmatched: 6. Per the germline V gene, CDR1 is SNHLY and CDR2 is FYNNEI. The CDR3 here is CASRGQGTNEKLFF. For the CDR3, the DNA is TGTGCCAGCCGCGGACAGGGGACCAATGAAAAACTGTTTTTT.

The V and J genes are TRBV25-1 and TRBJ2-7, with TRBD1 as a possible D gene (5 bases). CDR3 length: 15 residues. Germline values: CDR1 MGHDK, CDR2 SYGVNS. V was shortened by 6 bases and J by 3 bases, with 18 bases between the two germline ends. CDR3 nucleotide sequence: TGTGCCAGCAGCTTGGTAGGCCAGGGCGACTACGAGCAGTACTTC. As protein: CASSLVGQGDYEQYF.

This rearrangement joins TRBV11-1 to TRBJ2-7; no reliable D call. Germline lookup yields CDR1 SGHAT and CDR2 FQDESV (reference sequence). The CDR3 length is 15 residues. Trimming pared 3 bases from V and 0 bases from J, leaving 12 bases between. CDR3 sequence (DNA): TGTGCCAGCAGCTTGGCCAGGACCGTCTCCTACGAGCAGTACTTC. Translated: CASSLARTVSYEQYF.

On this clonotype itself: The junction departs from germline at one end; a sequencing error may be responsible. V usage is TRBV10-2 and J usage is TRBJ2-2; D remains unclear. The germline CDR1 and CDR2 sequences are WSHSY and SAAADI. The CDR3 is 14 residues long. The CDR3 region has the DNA TGTGCCAGCAGTTTCGGACCCAACACCGGGGAGCTGTTTTTT. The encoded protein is CASSFGPNTGELFF.

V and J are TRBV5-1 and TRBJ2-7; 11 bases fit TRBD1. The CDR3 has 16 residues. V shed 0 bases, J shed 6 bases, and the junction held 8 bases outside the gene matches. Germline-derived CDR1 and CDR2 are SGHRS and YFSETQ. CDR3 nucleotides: TGCGCCAGCAGCTTGGACTCGGGACAGGGGGATGGCGAGCAGTACTTC. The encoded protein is CASSLDSGQGDGEQYF.

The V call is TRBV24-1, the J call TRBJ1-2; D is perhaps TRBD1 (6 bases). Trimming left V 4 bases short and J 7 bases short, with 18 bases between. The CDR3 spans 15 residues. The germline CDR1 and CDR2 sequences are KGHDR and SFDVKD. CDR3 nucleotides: TGTGCCACCAGTGAGTACAGGGCAGGGGAAAGTGGCTACACCTTC. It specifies CATSEYRAGESGYTF.

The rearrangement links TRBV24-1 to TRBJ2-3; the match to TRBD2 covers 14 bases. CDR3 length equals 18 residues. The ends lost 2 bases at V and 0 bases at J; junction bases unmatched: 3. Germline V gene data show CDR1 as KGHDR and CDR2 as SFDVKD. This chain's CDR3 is CATSDSGTSGRSTDTQYF. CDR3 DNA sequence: TGTGCCACCAGTGATTCAGGGACTAGCGGGAGAAGCACAGATACGCAGTATTTT.

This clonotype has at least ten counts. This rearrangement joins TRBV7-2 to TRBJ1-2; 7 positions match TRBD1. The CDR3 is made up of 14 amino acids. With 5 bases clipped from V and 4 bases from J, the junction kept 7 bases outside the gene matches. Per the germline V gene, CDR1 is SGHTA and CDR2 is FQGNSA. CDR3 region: CASSPRDSPYGYTF. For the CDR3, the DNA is TGTGCCAGCAGCCCGCGGGACAGCCCCTATGGCTACACCTTC.

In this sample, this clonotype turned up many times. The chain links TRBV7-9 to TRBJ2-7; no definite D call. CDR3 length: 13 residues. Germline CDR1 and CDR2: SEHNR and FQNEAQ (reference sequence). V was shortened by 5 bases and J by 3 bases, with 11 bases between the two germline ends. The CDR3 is CASSRASGYEQYF. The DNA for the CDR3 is TGTGCCAGCAGCCGCGCGTCCGGCTACGAGCAGTACTTC.

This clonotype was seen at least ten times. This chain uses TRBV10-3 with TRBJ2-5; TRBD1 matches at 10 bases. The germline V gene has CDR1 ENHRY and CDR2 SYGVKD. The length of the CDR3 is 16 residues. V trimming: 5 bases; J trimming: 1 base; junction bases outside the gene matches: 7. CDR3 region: CAISPGTGAFQETQYF. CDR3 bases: TGTGCCATCAGTCCTGGGACAGGGGCTTTCCAAGAGACCCAGTACTTC.

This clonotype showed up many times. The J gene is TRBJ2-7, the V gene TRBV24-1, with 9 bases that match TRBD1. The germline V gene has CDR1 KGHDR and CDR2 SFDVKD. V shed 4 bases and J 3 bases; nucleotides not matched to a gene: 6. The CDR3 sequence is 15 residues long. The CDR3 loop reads CATSDTGQGRYEQYF. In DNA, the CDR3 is TGTGCCACCAGTGACACAGGACAGGGGCGCTACGAGCAGTACTTC.

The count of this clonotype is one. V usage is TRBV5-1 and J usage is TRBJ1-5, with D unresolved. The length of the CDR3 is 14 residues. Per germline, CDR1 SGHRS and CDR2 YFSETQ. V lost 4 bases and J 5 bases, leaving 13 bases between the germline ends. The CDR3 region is CASSHKQLYQPQHF. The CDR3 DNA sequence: TGCGCCAGCAGCCACAAACAGCTTTATCAGCCCCAGCATTTT.

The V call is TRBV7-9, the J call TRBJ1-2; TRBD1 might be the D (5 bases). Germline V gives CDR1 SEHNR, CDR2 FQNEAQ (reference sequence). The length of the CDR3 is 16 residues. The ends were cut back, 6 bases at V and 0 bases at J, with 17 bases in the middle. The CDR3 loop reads CASSHRGGGANYGYTF. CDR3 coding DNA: TGTGCCAGCAGTCATCGGGGGGGGGGAGCTAACTATGGCTACACCTTC.

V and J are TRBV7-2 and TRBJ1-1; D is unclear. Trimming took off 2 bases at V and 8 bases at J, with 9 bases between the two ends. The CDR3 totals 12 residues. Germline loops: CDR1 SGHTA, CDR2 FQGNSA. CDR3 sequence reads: CASSLIYGEAFF. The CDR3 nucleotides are TGTGCCAGCAGCTTAATATACGGGGAAGCTTTCTTT. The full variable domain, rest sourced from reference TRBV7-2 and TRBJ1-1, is GAGVSQSPSNKVTEKGKDVELRCDPISGHTALYWYRQSLGQGLEFLIYFQGNSAPDKSGLPSDRFSAERTGGSVSTLTIQRTQQEDSAVYLCASSLIYGEAFFGQGTRLTVV.

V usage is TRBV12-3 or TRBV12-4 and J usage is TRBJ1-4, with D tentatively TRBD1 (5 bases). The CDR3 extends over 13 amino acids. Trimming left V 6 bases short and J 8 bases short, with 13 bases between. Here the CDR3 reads CASRDTALEKLFF. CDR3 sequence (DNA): TGTGCCAGCAGGGACACAGCGCTAGAAAAACTGTTTTTT.

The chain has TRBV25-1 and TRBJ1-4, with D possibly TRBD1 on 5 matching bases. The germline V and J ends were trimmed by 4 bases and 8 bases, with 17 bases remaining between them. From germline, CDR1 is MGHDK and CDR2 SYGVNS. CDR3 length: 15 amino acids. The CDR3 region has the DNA TGTGCCAGCAGTGCTCAGGGTCCGGGGGAGGAAAAACTGTTTTTT. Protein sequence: CASSAQGPGEEKLFF.